This T cell receptor beta chain was obtained from a study of pediatric ulcerative colitis. This clone was detected once. Assay used: immunoSEQ multiplex PCR; TCRdb lists only in-frame clones, some missing. Of about 14,000 clones in the sample, 85% to 90% were seen once. Unmatched junction bases numbered 8, after V lost 4 bases and J lost 5 bases. This CDR3 is built from 15 residues. The germline V gene encodes CDR1 SGHRS and CDR2 YFSETQ. The rearrangement uses TRBV5-1 and TRBJ2-1; TRBD2 agrees at 8 bases. This clonotype was obtained from a boy younger than 18 with moderate ulcerative colitis. The sequenced sample was blood. CDR3 bases: TGCGCCAGCAGCCCGACTAGCGTGACCGACAATGAGCAGTTCTTC. Translated: CASSPTSVTDNEQFF. Together with reference TRBV5-1 and TRBJ2-1, the CDR3 gives the full variable domain: KAGVTQTPRYLIKTRGQQVTLSCSPISGHRSVSWYQQTPGQGLQFLFEYFSETQRNKGNFPGRFSGRQFSNSRSEMNVSTLELGDSALYLCASSPTSVTDNEQFFGPGTRLTVL.